Presented here are 7 T cell receptor beta chains from one specimen sequenced in a study of cytomegalovirus exposure and HLA in healthy donors. PCR used 60 Vbeta primers and 13 Jbeta primers. The method was immunoSEQ multiplex PCR; TCRdb's version includes in-frame clones alone and lacks a portion of them. The top ten hold 0.098% of the sample, which has about 200,000 clones, 65% to 85% seen once. The sequenced sample consisted of PBMCs. The receptor source for this set is a boy aged 2 to 10 in good health and CMV-seronegative.

This clone has just one count. This chain links TRBV4-2 with TRBJ1-4, with a tentative D call TRBD1 (6 bases). Trimming removed 0 bases at V and 0 bases at J, with 8 bases between. The CDR3 runs to 16 residues. Germline-derived CDR1 and CDR2 are LGHNA and YNFKEQ. The CDR3 is CASSQDGQPTNEKLFF. The CDR3 DNA is TGTGCCAGCAGCCAAGATGGACAGCCAACTAATGAAAAACTGTTTTTT.

This chain joins TRBV9 and TRBJ2-3, with 8 bases fitting TRBD2. Germline V lookup: CDR1 SGDLS, CDR2 YYNGEE. The CDR3 consists of 16 residues. V was clipped by 5 bases and J by 1 base; unmatched bases: 9. The CDR3 coding sequence is TGTGCCAGCAGTTGGGGTGGGCGGGGGGGCACAGATACGCAGTATTTT. Translation: CASSWGGRGGTDTQYF. The whole variable domain, filled in from reference TRBV9 and TRBJ2-3, reads DSGVTQTPKHLITATGQRVTLRCSPRSGDLSVYWYQQSLDQGLQFLIQYYNGEERAKGNILERFSAQQFPDLHSELNLSSLELGDSALYFCASSWGGRGGTDTQYFGPGTRLTVL.

This chain links TRBV10-1 with TRBJ1-5; no definite D call. Germline lookup yields CDR1 WNHNN and CDR2 SYGVQD (reference sequence). The CDR3 has 15 residues. The germline V and J ends were trimmed by 3 bases and 2 bases, with 11 bases remaining between them. The CDR3 is CASSETSRRNQPQHF. In DNA, the CDR3 is TGCGCCAGCAGTGAAACTTCTAGGCGCAATCAGCCCCAGCATTTT.

The rearrangement uses TRBV9 and TRBJ2-1; 12 bases are a match to TRBD2. The CDR3 has 15 residues. CDR1 and CDR2 from the germline V gene are SGDLS and YYNGEE. V trimming: 0 bases; J trimming: 5 bases; junction bases outside the gene matches: 0. The CDR3 loop is CASSVGLAGDNEQFF. In DNA, the CDR3 is TGTGCCAGCAGCGTAGGACTAGCGGGGGACAATGAGCAGTTCTTC.

The CDR3 DNA reads as TGTGCCAGCAGCCAAGACCCCCACGCCAGGGGCTATGGCTACACCTTC. This codes for CASSQDPHARGYGYTF. This chain connects TRBV4-2 to TRBJ1-2; maybe TRBD1 (6 bases). The germline V gene has CDR1 LGHNA and CDR2 YNFKEQ. V dropped 0 bases and J dropped 4 bases, with 15 bases sitting between them. The CDR3 loop spans 16 amino acids.

The chain links TRBV5-1 to TRBJ2-5; the D gene is possibly TRBD2 (7 bases). The CDR3 totals 14 residues. Looked up from germline, CDR1 is SGHRS and CDR2 is YFSETQ. V was shortened by 0 bases and J by 4 bases, with 10 bases between the two germline ends. This CDR3 is CASSLAGEGETQYF. In nucleotides, the CDR3 is TGCGCCAGCAGCTTGGCAGGGGAGGGAGAGACCCAGTACTTC.

The chain links TRBV19 to TRBJ1-2, with D hard to call. The CDR3 covers 12 residues. V lost 3 bases to trimming and J lost 7 bases, with 9 bases between them. Germline CDR1 is LNHDA and CDR2 is SQIVND (reference sequence). CDR3 nucleotide sequence: TGTGCCAGTAGTATGTCCTTCGGTGGCTACACCTTC. Protein sequence: CASSMSFGGYTF.